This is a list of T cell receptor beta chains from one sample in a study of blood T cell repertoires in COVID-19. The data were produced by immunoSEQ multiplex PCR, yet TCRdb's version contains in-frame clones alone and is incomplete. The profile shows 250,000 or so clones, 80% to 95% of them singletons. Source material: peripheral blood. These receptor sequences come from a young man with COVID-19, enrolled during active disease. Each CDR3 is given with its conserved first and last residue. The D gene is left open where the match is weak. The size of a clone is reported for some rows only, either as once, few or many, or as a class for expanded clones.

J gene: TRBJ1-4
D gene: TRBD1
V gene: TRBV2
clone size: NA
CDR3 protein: CASRTADRIYEKLFF
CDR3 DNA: TGTGCCAGCAGGACGGCGGACAGGATCTATGAAAAACTGTTTTTT

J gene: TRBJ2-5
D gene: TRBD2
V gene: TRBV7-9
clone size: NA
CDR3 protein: CASSLAPTSGEETQYF
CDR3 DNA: TGTGCCAGCAGCTTAGCGCCTACTAGCGGGGAAGAGACCCAGTACTTC

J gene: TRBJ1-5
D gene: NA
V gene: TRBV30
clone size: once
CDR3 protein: CAWSSGRNQPQHF
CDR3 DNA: TGTGCCTGGAGTTCTGGGAGAAATCAGCCCCAGCATTTT

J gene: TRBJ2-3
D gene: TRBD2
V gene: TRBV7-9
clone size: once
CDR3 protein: CASSSSGGASTDTQYF
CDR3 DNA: TGTGCCAGCAGCTCGAGCGGGGGAGCTAGCACAGATACGCAGTATTTT

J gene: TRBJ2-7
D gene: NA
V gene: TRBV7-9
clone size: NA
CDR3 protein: CASSSQTYEQYF
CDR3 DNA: TGTGCCAGCAGCTCCCAGACCTACGAGCAGTACTTC

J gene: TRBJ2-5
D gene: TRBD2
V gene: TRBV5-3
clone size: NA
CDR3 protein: CARSLARLAGEETQYF
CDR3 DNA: TGTGCCAGAAGCTTGGCCCGACTAGCGGGGGAAGAGACCCAGTACTTC

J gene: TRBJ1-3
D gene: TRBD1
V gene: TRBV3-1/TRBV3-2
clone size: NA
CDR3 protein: CASSPRTGYNTIYF
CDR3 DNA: TGTGCCAGCAGCCCGCGGACAGGGTACAACACCATATATTTT

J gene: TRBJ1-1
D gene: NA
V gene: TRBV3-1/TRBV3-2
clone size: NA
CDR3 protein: CASSHEGTEAFF
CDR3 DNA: TGTGCCAGCAGCCACGAGGGTACTGAAGCTTTCTTT

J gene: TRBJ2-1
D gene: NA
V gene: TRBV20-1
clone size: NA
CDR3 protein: CSAAQSGLQFF
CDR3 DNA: TGCAGTGCTGCGCAAAGCGGGTTGCAGTTCTTC

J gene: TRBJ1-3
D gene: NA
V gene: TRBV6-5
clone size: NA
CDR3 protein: CASSSSRSSGNTIYF
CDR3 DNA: TGTGCCAGCAGTTCTAGTAGGTCGTCCGGAAACACCATATATTTT

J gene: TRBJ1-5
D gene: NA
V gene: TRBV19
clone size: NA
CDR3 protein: CASTKGHMGNQPQHF
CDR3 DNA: TGTGCCAGTACCAAGGGACACATGGGCAATCAGCCCCAGCATTTT

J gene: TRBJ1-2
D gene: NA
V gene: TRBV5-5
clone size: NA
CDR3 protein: CASSLWDTGYGYTF
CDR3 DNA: TGTGCCAGCAGCTTGTGGGACACAGGCTATGGCTACACCTTC

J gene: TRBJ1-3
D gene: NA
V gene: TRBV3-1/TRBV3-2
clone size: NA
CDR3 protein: CASSQGEGYGNTIYF
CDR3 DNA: TGTGCCAGCAGCCAAGGGGAGGGATATGGAAACACCATATATTTT

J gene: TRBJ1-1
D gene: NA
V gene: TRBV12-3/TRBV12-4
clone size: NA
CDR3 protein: CASRGTLNTEAFF
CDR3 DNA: TGTGCCAGCAGGGGGACTCTAAACACTGAAGCTTTCTTT

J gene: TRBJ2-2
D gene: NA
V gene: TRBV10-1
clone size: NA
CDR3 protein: CASSGGANTGELFF
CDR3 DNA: TGCGCCAGCAGCGGCGGGGCGAACACCGGGGAGCTGTTTTTT

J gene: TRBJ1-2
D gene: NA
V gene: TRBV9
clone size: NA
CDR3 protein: CASSAGNYGYTF
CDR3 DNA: TGTGCCAGCAGCGCCGGGAACTATGGCTACACCTTC